Listed below are T cell receptor beta chains from one sample, sequenced in a study of blood T cell repertoires in COVID-19. This table comes from immunoSEQ multiplex PCR, and its TCRdb copy is limited to in-frame clones, with some not included. The data contain approximately 67,000 clones, around 88% of them singletons. What was sequenced was peripheral blood. The receptor set was obtained from a woman older than 75 with acute or convalescent COVID-19. CDR3s include the opening cysteine and the closing phenylalanine or tryptophan.

j_gene: TRBJ1-2; v_gene: TRBV10-3; CDR3aa: CAIRGEGGSYGYTF
j_gene: TRBJ2-5; v_gene: TRBV15; CDR3aa: CATSPGQGSGETQYF
j_gene: TRBJ2-5; v_gene: TRBV23-1; CDR3aa: CASSHQAGGTQYF
j_gene: TRBJ2-1; v_gene: TRBV11-2; CDR3aa: CASSWGASGAYNEQFF
j_gene: TRBJ2-1; v_gene: TRBV5-1; CDR3aa: CASSSGSGRGDNEQFF
j_gene: TRBJ2-2; v_gene: TRBV9; CDR3aa: CASSKGQGATGELFF
j_gene: TRBJ1-1; v_gene: TRBV10-3; CDR3aa: CAISASQLNTEAFF
j_gene: TRBJ2-3; v_gene: TRBV5-6; CDR3aa: CASSLSGAQGDTQYF
j_gene: TRBJ1-1; v_gene: TRBV5-6; CDR3aa: CASSLGGPNTEAFF
j_gene: TRBJ2-7; v_gene: TRBV6-2/TRBV6-3; CDR3aa: CASSSRGDSAYEQYF
j_gene: TRBJ1-5; v_gene: TRBV28; CDR3aa: CASSLQGASNQPQHF
j_gene: TRBJ1-4; v_gene: TRBV19; CDR3aa: CASSTPNREKLFF
j_gene: TRBJ1-1; v_gene: TRBV2; CDR3aa: CASSLTRANTEAFF
j_gene: TRBJ1-1; v_gene: TRBV29-1; CDR3aa: CSALPTGSTEAFF
j_gene: TRBJ1-4; v_gene: TRBV28; CDR3aa: CASRGPGGKLFF
j_gene: TRBJ1-1; v_gene: TRBV5-6; CDR3aa: CASSLRTIQGIATEAFF
j_gene: TRBJ2-7; v_gene: TRBV7-9; CDR3aa: CASSPLWSYEQYF
j_gene: TRBJ1-2; v_gene: TRBV6-5; CDR3aa: CASSYGTREGYTF
j_gene: TRBJ1-1; v_gene: TRBV6-5; CDR3aa: CASRPDSTTTEAFF
j_gene: TRBJ2-5; v_gene: TRBV5-1; CDR3aa: CASSPGLAGSETQYF
j_gene: TRBJ2-7; v_gene: TRBV18; CDR3aa: CASRTGGLYEQYF
j_gene: TRBJ1-6; v_gene: TRBV6-5; CDR3aa: CASSYSGPRSPLHF
j_gene: TRBJ2-6; v_gene: TRBV27; CDR3aa: CASSREPGANVLTF
j_gene: TRBJ2-7; v_gene: TRBV7-8; CDR3aa: CASSWTDQAYEQYF
j_gene: TRBJ1-4; v_gene: TRBV28; CDR3aa: CASKMGGNEKLFF
j_gene: TRBJ2-1; v_gene: TRBV6-5; CDR3aa: CASSYAGPYNEQFF
j_gene: TRBJ1-5; v_gene: TRBV4-1; CDR3aa: CASSLSGRVNSNQPQHF
j_gene: TRBJ2-3; v_gene: TRBV11-3; CDR3aa: CASSSRVGSTDTQYF
j_gene: TRBJ1-1; v_gene: TRBV11-2; CDR3aa: CASSLDGGYTEAFF
j_gene: TRBJ2-3; v_gene: TRBV4-1; CDR3aa: CASSQADTQYF
j_gene: TRBJ2-7; v_gene: TRBV6-6; CDR3aa: CASSYLSGGTYEQYF
j_gene: TRBJ1-2; v_gene: TRBV19; CDR3aa: CASTGTGFGYTF
j_gene: TRBJ1-3; v_gene: TRBV2; CDR3aa: CASRRDFSGNTIYF
j_gene: TRBJ1-1; v_gene: TRBV4-3; CDR3aa: CASSQKARGIGSDTEAFF
j_gene: TRBJ2-7; v_gene: TRBV13; CDR3aa: CASSFSIAASSYEQYF
j_gene: TRBJ1-2; v_gene: TRBV5-4; CDR3aa: CASSFRTGNYGYTF
j_gene: TRBJ2-2; v_gene: TRBV5-1; CDR3aa: CASSAGLNTGELFF
j_gene: TRBJ2-2; v_gene: TRBV19; CDR3aa: CASNIGGYAGELFF
j_gene: TRBJ1-3; v_gene: TRBV5-1; CDR3aa: CASSLESGSTGNTIYF
j_gene: TRBJ2-7; v_gene: TRBV7-3; CDR3aa: CASSLRAGSSYEQYF
j_gene: TRBJ2-3; v_gene: TRBV11-3; CDR3aa: CASSSSGSTDTQYF
j_gene: TRBJ1-3; v_gene: TRBV5-6; CDR3aa: CASSAGTGNTIYF